The 15 T cell receptor beta chains listed next were all sequenced from one sample in a study of a mutant IDH1 vaccine in newly diagnosed glioma. Specified time point: week 11, during vaccination. Every vaccine dose comprised 300 ug of mutant IDH1 20-mer peptide plus topical imiquimod. Their antigens are not known. Repertoires were generated with immunoSEQ multiplex PCR, while TCRdb's copy carries only in-frame clones and drops some. The data hold about 120,000 clones, with about four fifths observed a single time. Sequencing used PBMCs, obtained from a glioma patient whose treatment included an IDH1 peptide vaccine. Receptors were obtained from a man between 40 and 49 years old with glioma.

This clone was seen just once. V and J are TRBV7-6 and TRBJ1-1, with D possibly TRBD1 on 5 matching bases. Germline CDR1 is SGHVS and CDR2 is FNYEAQ. The CDR3 has 15 amino acids. With 1 base removed from V and 4 bases from J, the gap between germline ends came to 13 bases. The CDR3 region is CASSLGPQGTTEAFF. In nucleotides, the CDR3 is TGTGCCAGCAGCTTAGGTCCCCAGGGTACCACTGAAGCTTTCTTT.

V gene TRBV7-6 combines with J gene TRBJ1-6; a weak D match, TRBD1 (6 bases). V shed 3 bases and J shed 8 bases, with 11 bases lying between them. The CDR3 is 14 residues long. Germline CDR1 reads SGHVS; CDR2 reads FNYEAQ. The CDR3 is CASSLVGADSPLHF. The DNA for the CDR3 is TGTGCCAGCAGCTTGGTGGGGGCGGATTCACCCCTCCACTTT.

This chain uses TRBV7-2 with TRBJ2-1; 13 bases match TRBD2. This CDR3 spans 17 amino acids. Germline loops: CDR1 SGHTA, CDR2 FQGNSA. Trimming cost V 4 bases and J 2 bases; bases outside gene matches: 5. The CDR3 DNA follows: TGTGCCAGCAGCTCCCCGGGACTAGCGGGGCCCTACAATGAGCAGTTCTTC. Amino acid sequence: CASSSPGLAGPYNEQFF.

This clone has only one observation. The chain combines TRBV7-2 with TRBJ2-7; 9 bases are shared with TRBD2. Germline V gene data show CDR1 as SGHTA and CDR2 as FQGNSA. The CDR3 is 13 amino acids. After removal of 0 bases from V and 6 bases from J, the junction contained 0 bases not matched to a gene. The CDR3 bases are TGTGCCAGCAGCTTAGCGCGGGAGGGCGAGCAGTACTTC. This encodes CASSLAREGEQYF. The full variable domain, with the rest looked up from reference TRBV7-2 and TRBJ2-7, is GAGVSQSPSNKVTEKGKDVELRCDPISGHTALYWYRQSLGQGLEFLIYFQGNSAPDKSGLPSDRFSAERTGGSVSTLTIQRTQQEDSAVYLCASSLAREGEQYFGPGTRLTVT.

CDR3 in amino acids: CASSLATKGQGLAKNIQYF. CDR3 in DNA: TGCGCCAGCAGCTTGGCCACCAAGGGACAGGGGCTGGCCAAAAACATTCAGTACTTC. The chain carries TRBV5-1 and TRBJ2-4, with 10 bases that match TRBD1. Germline V lookup: CDR1 SGHRS, CDR2 YFSETQ. This CDR3 has 19 amino acids. The V gene end was trimmed by 0 bases and the J gene end by 1 base; junction bases not matched to a gene: 10.

This chain uses TRBV6-5 with TRBJ2-7; no clear D. The CDR3 sequence is 11 residues long. The V end lost 0 bases, the J end lost 7 bases, and 4 bases lay between the germline ends. Germline assignment: CDR1 MNHEY and CDR2 SVGAGI. The CDR3 loop is CASSYSGEQYF. DNA of the CDR3: TGTGCCAGCAGTTACTCAGGGGAGCAGTACTTC.

This chain connects TRBV28 to TRBJ2-7, with 9 bases identical to TRBD2. The CDR3 runs to 19 residues. Trimming cost V 3 bases and J 6 bases; bases outside gene matches: 21. Germline V gene lookup returns CDR1 MDHEN and CDR2 SYDVKM. This CDR3 is CASSFPLPWAGGPVGEQYF. CDR3 in DNA: TGTGCCAGCAGTTTCCCCTTGCCTTGGGCGGGAGGGCCCGTAGGCGAGCAGTACTTC.

CDR3 sequence reads: CASMRGGTGELFF. Written as DNA, the CDR3 is TGTGCCTCAATGAGGGGGGGGACCGGGGAGCTGTTTTTT. J is TRBJ2-2 and V is TRBV25-1; TRBD2 might be the D (7 bases). The CDR3 covers 13 residues. Trimming took 11 bases from V and 5 from J, leaving 15 bases between them. Germline assignment: CDR1 MGHDK and CDR2 SYGVNS.

J is TRBJ2-7 and V is TRBV6-5, with a tentative D call TRBD1 (6 bases). This CDR3 spans 15 amino acids. The V and J ends lost 5 bases and 1 base respectively, with 15 bases between them. Germline loops: CDR1 MNHEY, CDR2 SVGAGI. This chain's CDR3 is CASSRLKDRSYEQYF. The CDR3 DNA follows: TGTGCCAGCAGTCGCCTTAAGGACAGATCCTACGAGCAGTACTTC.

This chain joins TRBV5-6 and TRBJ1-1; maybe TRBD1 (5 bases). V lost 6 bases to trimming and J lost 4 bases, with 13 bases between them. This CDR3 spans 13 amino acids. Germline V gives CDR1 SGHDT, CDR2 YYEEEE. The CDR3 spells CASTMVRGTEAFF. CDR3 DNA: TGTGCCAGCACTATGGTAAGGGGCACTGAAGCTTTCTTT.

As concerns this clone: One end of the junction does not line up with germline, which may come from a read error. At the DNA level, this CDR3 is encoded by other sequences in the same sample as well. J is TRBJ1-1 and V is TRBV6-5, with D possibly matching TRBD1 (5 bases). This CDR3 is 15 amino acids long. Germline V lookup: CDR1 MNHEY, CDR2 SVGAGI. The CDR3 DNA reads TGTGCCAGCAGTTACAACAGACAGTCGAACACTGAGGCTTTCTTT. It specifies CASSYNRQSNTEAFF.

In this sample, this clone turned up once. Sequence at one end of the junction differs from germline and may be a read error. The chain has TRBV7-7 and TRBJ1-3; no reliable D call. Germline CDR1 SSHAT, CDR2 FNYEAQ (reference sequence). This CDR3 comprises 15 residues. In DNA form, the CDR3 reads TGTGCTAGCAGCCTGGACGGAAGCTCTGGAAACACCATATATTTT. Protein product: CASSLDGSSGNTIYF.

The J gene is TRBJ1-3, the V gene TRBV2; 8 bases map to TRBD1. In germline, CDR1 is SNHLY, CDR2 FYNNEI. There are 14 residues in the CDR3. V dropped 8 bases and J dropped 2; count of bases not matched to a gene: 5. CDR3 nucleotides: TGTGCCAGCCGACAGGGGATCGCTGGAAACACCATATATTTT. Translated: CASRQGIAGNTIYF.

This clone was seen more than once but under ten times. The chain is built from TRBV19 and TRBJ2-2, with 11 bases matching TRBD2. The CDR3 has 15 amino acids. Germline V gene sequence: CDR1 LNHDA, CDR2 SQIVND (reference sequence). V trimming: 7 bases; J trimming: 3 bases; junction bases outside the gene matches: 4. In DNA, the CDR3 is TGTGCCAGTATTCTAGCGGGGGGACACACCGGGGAGCTGTTTTTT. It codes for CASILAGGHTGELFF.

About this clone itself: One junction end does not reproduce the germline sequence, and a read error may be involved. The rearrangement uses TRBV10-3 and TRBJ2-1; possibly TRBD1 or TRBD2 for D (5 bases each). The germline V gene encodes CDR1 ENHRY and CDR2 SYGVKD. The CDR3 is 13 residues long. CDR3 amino acids: CASSYSNRGGQFF. CDR3 sequence (DNA): TGTGCCAGCAGTTACTCGAATCGGGGCGGGCAGTTCTTC.